The next 10 T cell receptor beta chains were all read from a single sample in a study of CDR3 diversity in severe acne. From the PCR reads, TCRdb called clonotypes with MiXCR, one entry per CDR3 protein. The profile shows around 91,000 distinct CDR3 sequences, under 65% of them singletons. Sequences were obtained from blood. Receptors were obtained from a male donor in good health, without acne.

This clonotype was seen a handful of times. The genes are TRBV24-1 and TRBJ1-1; 8 nucleotides match TRBD1. Germline V gene sequence: CDR1 KGHDR, CDR2 SFDVKD. Trimming at V came to 3 bases and at J to 10 bases, leaving 3 bases not matched to a gene. The CDR3 has 12 amino acids. The DNA of the CDR3 is TGTGCCACCAGTGATCATCAGGGGGCAGCTTTCTTT. Translation: CATSDHQGAAFF.

V gene TRBV20-1 combines with J gene TRBJ2-7, with 8 bases fitting TRBD1. CDR1 DFQATT and CDR2 SNEGSKA come from the germline V gene (reference sequence). The junction had 4 bases not matched to a gene; V was cut back by 3 bases and J by 3 bases. The CDR3 consists of 13 residues. CDR3 sequence (DNA): TGCAGTGCTAGCGTGACAGGGGTCTACGAGCAGTACTTC. Its protein is CSASVTGVYEQYF.

This clonotype was counted only a few times. The rearrangement links TRBV7-9 to TRBJ2-7; the D is unclear. The V end lost 2 bases, the J end lost 3 bases, and 11 bases lay between the germline ends. CDR1 is SEHNR, CDR2 FQNEAQ, per germline (reference sequence). There are 14 residues in the CDR3. CDR3 sequence (DNA): TGTGCCAGCAGCTTACTAGATTTGGGCTACGAGCAGTACTTC. Translated, it gives CASSLLDLGYEQYF.

The chain is built from TRBV25-1 and TRBJ1-2; D gene unclear. The germline V and J ends were trimmed by 6 bases and 1 base, with 9 bases remaining between them. This CDR3 contains 13 residues. CDR1 and CDR2 from the germline V gene are MGHDK and SYGVNS. As DNA, the CDR3 is TGTGCCAGCAGCCCGAGCCTTAACTATGGCTACACCTTC. Protein sequence: CASSPSLNYGYTF.

This clonotype was detected only a few times. This sequence joins TRBV10-3 and TRBJ2-7; tentatively, D is TRBD2 (6 bases). This CDR3 has 17 residues. The ends were cut back, 2 bases at V and 5 bases at J, with 22 bases in the middle. The germline V gene encodes CDR1 ENHRY and CDR2 SYGVKD. The CDR3 loop is CAISEPKLAGTGDEQYF. As DNA, the CDR3 is TGTGCCATCAGTGAGCCGAAGTTGGCGGGGACCGGGGACGAGCAGTACTTC.

The CDR3 DNA reads TGTGCCACCAACCCGGGACAGGGATATGGCTACACCTTC. Translating gives CATNPGQGYGYTF. The chain links TRBV25-1 to TRBJ1-2; TRBD1 matches 9 bases. The germline gives CDR1 MGHDK, CDR2 SYGVNS. This CDR3 is built from 13 residues. The junction had 8 bases not matched to a gene; V was cut back by 10 bases and J by 5 bases.

CDR3 DNA sequence: TGCGCCAGCAGCTTGGGGTCAGACACTGAAGCTTTCTTT. Residues: CASSLGSDTEAFF. The chain couples TRBV5-1 to TRBJ1-1; the D is unclear. V was shortened by 0 bases and J by 3 bases, with 6 bases between the two germline ends. CDR1 is SGHRS and CDR2 is YFSETQ in the germline V gene. The CDR3 extends over 13 amino acids.

This clonotype was counted at least ten times. This chain connects TRBV11-2 to TRBJ2-3; perhaps D is TRBD1 or TRBD2 (6 bases each). Trimming shortened V by 4 bases and J by 4 bases, and 18 bases separated the two germline ends. The CDR3 runs 16 residues. The germline V gene has CDR1 SGHAT and CDR2 FQNNGV. CDR3 nucleotide sequence: TGTGCCAGCAGCTCGGGACTGACAGGCAGGGCAGATACGCAGTATTTT. Its translation: CASSSGLTGRADTQYF.

The chain couples TRBV5-1 to TRBJ1-4; the D gene is possibly TRBD1 (6 bases). V lost 4 bases and J lost 10, with 17 bases in between. CDR3 length equals 14 residues. Germline V gives CDR1 SGHRS, CDR2 YFSETQ. Here the CDR3 DNA reads TGCGCCAGCAGCCGGGACACGAACTCTGGAAAACTGTTTTTT. Protein product: CASSRDTNSGKLFF.

In its sample, this clonotype was seen many times. The genes are TRBV6-1 and TRBJ2-7; tentatively, D is TRBD2 (5 bases). CDR3 length: 14 amino acids. Germline-derived CDR1 and CDR2 are MNHNS and SASEGT. The ends were cut back, 6 bases at V and 4 bases at J, with 16 bases in the middle. CDR3 in amino acids: CASSETRAAYEQYF. In DNA, the CDR3 is TGTGCCAGCAGCGAAACGCGGGCCGCGTACGAGCAGTACTTC.